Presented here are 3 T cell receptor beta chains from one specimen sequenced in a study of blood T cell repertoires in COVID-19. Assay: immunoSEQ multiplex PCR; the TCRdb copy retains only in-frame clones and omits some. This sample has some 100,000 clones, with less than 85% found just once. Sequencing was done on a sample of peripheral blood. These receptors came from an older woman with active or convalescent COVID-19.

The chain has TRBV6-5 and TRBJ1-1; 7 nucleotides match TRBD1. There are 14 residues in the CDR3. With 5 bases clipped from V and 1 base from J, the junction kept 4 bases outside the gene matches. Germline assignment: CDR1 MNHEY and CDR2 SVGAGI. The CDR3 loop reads CASSPGQRNTEAFF. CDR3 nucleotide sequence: TGTGCCAGCAGTCCGGGACAGAGGAACACTGAAGCTTTCTTT.

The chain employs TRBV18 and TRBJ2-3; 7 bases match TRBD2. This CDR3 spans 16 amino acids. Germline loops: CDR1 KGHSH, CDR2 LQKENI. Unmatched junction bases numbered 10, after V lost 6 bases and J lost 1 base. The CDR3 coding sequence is TGTGCCAGCTCGCTTGGCTACGCGGGAGGCACAGATACGCAGTATTTT. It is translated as CASSLGYAGGTDTQYF.

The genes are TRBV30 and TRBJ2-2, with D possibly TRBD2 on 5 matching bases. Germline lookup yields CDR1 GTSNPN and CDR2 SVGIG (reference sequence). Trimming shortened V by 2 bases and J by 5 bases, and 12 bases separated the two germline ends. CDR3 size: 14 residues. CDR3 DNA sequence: TGTGCCTGGAGTTCGAAAGGAGGTACCGGGGAGCTGTTTTTT. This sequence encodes CAWSSKGGTGELFF. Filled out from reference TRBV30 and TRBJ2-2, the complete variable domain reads SQTIHQWPATLVQPVGSPLSLECTVEGTSNPNLYWYRQAAGRGLQLLFYSVGIGQISSEVPQNLSASRPQDRQFILSSKKLLLSDSGFYLCAWSSKGGTGELFFGEGSRLTVL.